This T cell receptor beta chain originates from a study of cytomegalovirus exposure and HLA in healthy donors. Study-level points and caveats: Most TCR sequences showed up rarely, but some public TCRs showed up in many donors. A later analysis, which compared TCR beta chains of equal frequency, found the HLA-associated ones more clonally expanded.

The PCR made use of 60 Vbeta and 13 Jbeta primers. The data were produced by immunoSEQ multiplex PCR, yet TCRdb's version contains in-frame clones alone and is incomplete. This table lists 70,000 to 100,000 clones. Unrecorded immune exposure was likely among donors, who were nominally healthy when sampled. A note on this clone: As yet, its antigen is unknown.

CDR1 and CDR2 from the germline V gene are MNHEY and SVGAGI. The CDR3 totals 14 residues. The germline V and J ends were trimmed by 2 bases and 3 bases, with 11 bases remaining between them. The source is a girl aged 10 to 17 in good health and CMV-seropositive. The sequenced material came from PBMCs. The chain uses TRBV6-5 and TRBJ2-7; D is unclear. The CDR3 loop is CASSYRHPDYEQYF. Written as DNA, the CDR3 is TGTGCCAGCAGTTACAGACATCCGGACTACGAGCAGTACTTC.